These 26 T cell receptor beta chains were sequenced from one sample in a study of blood T cells in healthy people across ages. Then a second PCR, running roughly 6 to 12 cycles, was carried out with a sample-barcoded 5' primer and a J-beta primer mix. TCRdb redid the calling of the 5' RACE reads with MiXCR, one entry per CDR3 protein. The repertoire has some 900,000 distinct CDR3 sequences, 40% to 60% of them found once; the top ten carry under 15%. Sample: blood. These receptors were collected from a man in his thirties or forties in good health.

The CDR3 nucleotides are TGTGCCAGCGGGACTAATACACGGGGCATTCAGTACTTC. Translation: CASGTNTRGIQYF. The chain has TRBV2 and TRBJ2-4; TRBD2 aligns across 7 bases. The CDR3 runs 13 residues. From germline, CDR1 is SNHLY and CDR2 FYNNEI. With 8 bases clipped from V and 9 bases from J, the junction kept 10 bases outside the gene matches. Full variable domain (rest looked up from reference TRBV2 and TRBJ2-4): EPEVTQTPSHQVTQMGQEVILRCVPISNHLYFYWYRQILGQKVEFLVSFYNNEISEKSEIFDDQFSVERPDGSNFTLKIRSTKLEDSAMYFCASGTNTRGIQYFGAGTRLSVL.

Only a few counts were recorded for this clonotype. The chain is built from TRBV10-3 and TRBJ2-3; 9 bases are shared with TRBD1. This CDR3 is 15 amino acids long. Germline trimming cut 8 bases from V and 3 bases from J; bases unmatched to any gene: 9. Germline CDR1 ENHRY, CDR2 SYGVKD. CDR3 region: CAISGTGPPTDTQYF. CDR3 DNA: TGTGCCATCTCCGGGACAGGGCCCCCGACAGATACGCAGTATTTT.

The chain recombines TRBV6-5 with TRBJ1-2, with 7 bases fitting TRBD1. V lost 2 bases, J lost 2 bases, and 5 bases stayed unmatched. The germline V gene encodes CDR1 MNHEY and CDR2 SVGAGI. The CDR3 loop spans 15 amino acids. The CDR3: CASSYADRVNYGYTF. The DNA for the CDR3 is TGTGCCAGCAGTTACGCCGACAGGGTCAACTATGGCTACACCTTC.

The sample holds a few counts of this clonotype. The chain links TRBV4-2 to TRBJ2-3; 9 nucleotides align to TRBD2. The CDR3 has 19 amino acids. V lost 0 bases, J lost 1 base, and 11 bases stayed unmatched. In germline, CDR1 is LGHNA, CDR2 YNFKEQ. This CDR3 reads CASSQESSGSGGGTDTQYF. The CDR3 DNA is TGTGCCAGCAGCCAAGAGAGTAGTGGTAGCGGGGGTGGCACAGATACGCAGTATTTT.

The chain couples TRBV5-1 to TRBJ2-7; the D call may be TRBD1 or TRBD2 (5 bases each). Trimming removed 6 bases from V and 5 bases from J, with 9 bases in between. Per the germline V gene, CDR1 is SGHRS and CDR2 is YFSETQ. CDR3 length: 11 amino acids. The CDR3 loop is CASTGTHEQYF. In nucleotides, the CDR3 is TGCGCCAGCACAGGGACCCACGAGCAGTACTTC.

This clonotype was seen a few times. The V and J genes are TRBV5-8 and TRBJ2-7; a possible D gene is TRBD1 (6 bases). CDR1 is SGHTS and CDR2 is YDEGEE in the germline V gene. This CDR3 has 11 residues. Trimming shortened V by 9 bases and J by 2 bases, and 9 bases separated the two germline ends. In nucleotides, the CDR3 is TGTGCCATCCAGGGGCCCTACGAGCAGTACTTC. Translation gives CAIQGPYEQYF.

CDR3 protein: CASSLDRQGGYNEQFF. The CDR3 nucleotides read TGCGCCAGCAGCTTGGATCGGCAGGGTGGGTACAATGAGCAGTTCTTC. The chain is built from TRBV5-1 and TRBJ2-1, with D possibly being TRBD1 (5 bases). The ends were cut back, 0 bases at V and 4 bases at J, with 14 bases in the middle. Germline-derived CDR1 and CDR2 are SGHRS and YFSETQ. This CDR3 has 16 residues.

This clonotype appeared a few times. CDR3 amino acids: CASSPTGTGVSYEQYF. In DNA, the CDR3 is TGTGCCAGCTCACCAACGGGGACAGGGGTATCCTACGAGCAGTACTTC. The chain links TRBV18 to TRBJ2-7; 10 positions agree with TRBD1. The germline gives CDR1 KGHSH, CDR2 LQKENI. The CDR3 loop spans 16 amino acids. After removal of 2 bases from V and 1 base from J, the junction contained 5 bases not matched to a gene.

This clonotype was found a few times. In nucleotides, the CDR3 is TGTGCCAGCAGCCGTACCGGGACAGGGTTCACCGGGGAGCTGTTTTTT. Translating gives CASSRTGTGFTGELFF. The chain carries TRBV3-1 and TRBJ2-2; TRBD1 agrees at 9 bases. The CDR3 has 16 residues. J was trimmed by 4 bases and V by 4 bases; bases with no gene match: 7. Per the germline V gene, CDR1 is LGHDT and CDR2 is YNNKEL (reference sequence).

This clonotype was detected ten times or more. The chain joins TRBV11-2 to TRBJ2-1; 10 positions match TRBD1. V was pared by 3 bases and J by 6 bases, with 8 bases of the junction left unmatched. Germline loops: CDR1 SGHAT, CDR2 FQNNGV. The CDR3 sequence is 16 residues long. This chain's CDR3 is CASSLPGQGIGNEQFF. CDR3 in DNA: TGTGCCAGCAGCTTGCCGGGACAGGGGATCGGCAATGAGCAGTTCTTC.

This clonotype has just a few counts. The chain uses TRBV9 and TRBJ2-3, with D tentatively TRBD2 (5 bases). The V gene lost 4 bases and the J gene lost 2 bases, with 14 bases spanning the gap. The germline CDR1 and CDR2 sequences are SGDLS and YYNGEE. The CDR3 is 15 residues long. The DNA for the CDR3 is TGTGCCAGCAGCCCCCGGGGTCAGCCCACAGATACGCAGTATTTT. Translation: CASSPRGQPTDTQYF.

This clonotype has only a few counts. The J gene is TRBJ2-7, the V gene TRBV5-1; 9 bases match TRBD1. Germline V gene data show CDR1 as SGHRS and CDR2 as YFSETQ. V was clipped by 4 bases and J by 6 bases; unmatched bases: 8. This CDR3 has 14 residues. The CDR3 region is CASSRSGTGREQYF. CDR3 coding DNA: TGCGCCAGCAGCCGATCCGGGACAGGGCGCGAGCAGTACTTC.

The V gene is TRBV11-3, the J gene TRBJ2-1; the D gene could be TRBD1 or TRBD2 (5 bases each). The CDR3 has 12 amino acids. Germline V gene data show CDR1 as SGHNT and CDR2 as YENEEA. With 5 bases removed from V and 15 bases from J, the gap between germline ends came to 17 bases. DNA for the CDR3: TGTGCCAGCAGCACCGGGACGCAGGGTCTGTTCTTC. It is translated as CASSTGTQGLFF.

In its sample, this clonotype was seen a few times. The rearrangement uses TRBV7-2 and TRBJ1-2; 7 nucleotides align to TRBD1. After removal of 6 bases from V and 2 bases from J, the junction contained 12 bases not matched to a gene. In germline, CDR1 is SGHTA, CDR2 FQGNSA. The CDR3 totals 16 residues. CDR3 residues: CASRKYTGASNYGYTF. In DNA, the CDR3 is TGTGCCAGCAGGAAATATACAGGGGCCTCAAACTATGGCTACACCTTC.

This clonotype appeared a few times. The CDR3, as DNA: TGCGCCAGCAGCCAAGACCCCAGGCAGTACCAAGAGACCCAGTACTTC. Protein sequence: CASSQDPRQYQETQYF. The chain employs TRBV4-1 and TRBJ2-5; D gene uncertain. The germline CDR1 and CDR2 sequences are MGHRA and YSYEKL. Trimming removed 0 bases from V and 0 bases from J, with 11 bases in between. CDR3 length equals 16 residues.

This clonotype was seen a handful of times. The chain uses TRBV7-2 and TRBJ1-2; 7 positions agree with TRBD1. CDR1 is SGHTA, CDR2 FQGNSA, per germline. CDR3 length: 16 residues. V lost 4 bases, J lost 1 base, and 9 bases stayed unmatched. The CDR3 DNA reads TGTGCCAGCAGCTCCCTCTTAGGGGGCTTTAACTATGGCTACACCTTC. This translates into CASSSLLGGFNYGYTF.

The chain carries TRBV4-1 and TRBJ2-7, with D perhaps matching TRBD1 or TRBD2 (6 bases each). This CDR3 contains 16 residues. Trimming shortened V by 0 bases and J by 3 bases, and 15 bases separated the two germline ends. In germline, CDR1 is MGHRA, CDR2 YSYEKL. CDR3 amino acids: CASSQEGGRIVYEQYF. CDR3 coding DNA: TGCGCCAGCAGCCAAGAGGGGGGCCGGATCGTCTACGAGCAGTACTTC.

This clonotype was counted once. This sequence joins TRBV9 and TRBJ2-4; D is unclear. CDR1 and CDR2 from the germline V gene are SGDLS and YYNGEE. V lost 2 bases to trimming and J lost 1 base, with 7 bases between them. The CDR3 covers 14 residues. CDR3 amino acids: CASSVAPAKNIQYF. CDR3 nucleotides: TGTGCCAGCAGCGTCGCACCGGCCAAAAACATTCAGTACTTC.

V and J are TRBV24-1 and TRBJ2-7; 7 positions agree with TRBD1. V was pared by 10 bases and J by 3 bases, with 5 bases of the junction left unmatched. Germline values: CDR1 KGHDR, CDR2 SFDVKD. The CDR3 sequence is 12 residues long. CDR3 in amino acids: CATAGGNYEQYF. CDR3 DNA: TGTGCCACTGCAGGGGGTAACTACGAGCAGTACTTC.

The rearrangement uses TRBV20-1 and TRBJ2-1; 8 bases map to TRBD1. In germline, CDR1 is DFQATT, CDR2 SNEGSKA (reference sequence). J lost 4 bases, V lost 6 bases, and 5 bases had no gene match. The CDR3 covers 13 residues. The CDR3 loop is CSANRDRYNEQFF. CDR3 DNA: TGCAGTGCAAACCGGGACAGGTACAATGAGCAGTTCTTC.

The rearrangement joins TRBV29-1 to TRBJ2-1, with 10 bases that match TRBD1. The DNA end is more similar to TRBJ2-7, so the J call may be wrong. Germline V gene sequence: CDR1 SQVTM, CDR2 ANQGSEA. This CDR3 comprises 14 residues. CDR3 in amino acids: CSVEQPGQGYEQYF. CDR3 sequence (DNA): TGCAGCGTTGAACAGCCGGGACAGGGGTACGAGCAGTACTTC.

V and J are TRBV7-8 and TRBJ1-1; D is undetermined. From germline, CDR1 is SGHVS and CDR2 FQNEAQ. The V end lost 5 bases, the J end lost 7 bases, and 11 bases lay between the germline ends. The CDR3 is made up of 12 amino acids. The CDR3 DNA sequence: TGTGCCAGCAGCGGGCCGGGAGGTGAAGCTTTCTTT. Translating gives CASSGPGGEAFF.

The chain combines TRBV12-3 or TRBV12-4 with TRBJ1-1, with D hard to call. V shed 2 bases and J shed 4 bases, with 11 bases lying between them. This CDR3 has 14 residues. For the CDR3, the DNA is TGTGCCAGCAGTTTAACCCCCGGGGTCACTGAAGCTTTCTTT. Its protein product is CASSLTPGVTEAFF.

This clonotype was picked up a small number of times. The V call is TRBV5-1, the J call TRBJ2-7, with D possibly matching TRBD1 (7 bases). The V end lost 4 bases, the J end lost 3 bases, and 14 bases lay between the germline ends. Germline V gene lookup returns CDR1 SGHRS and CDR2 YFSETQ. The CDR3 extends over 14 amino acids. The CDR3 region is CASSTQGGIYEQYF. The CDR3 region has the DNA TGCGCCAGCAGCACGCAGGGGGGTATCTACGAGCAGTACTTC.

In this sample, this clonotype turned up a few times. Here the CDR3 reads CASSPQVNTGELFF. CDR3 coding DNA: TGTGCCAGCAGCCCACAGGTTAACACCGGGGAGCTGTTTTTT. The chain couples TRBV9 to TRBJ2-2; D might be TRBD1 (5 bases). V was clipped by 4 bases and J by 2 bases, with 9 bases between them. Germline loops: CDR1 SGDLS, CDR2 YYNGEE. The CDR3 totals 14 residues.

This sequence joins TRBV6-1 and TRBJ1-4; D ambiguous. In germline, CDR1 is MNHNS, CDR2 SASEGT. Trimming removed 7 bases at V and 0 bases at J, with 18 bases between. CDR3 size: 17 residues. The CDR3 loop reads CASTVRGRIATNEKLFF. The CDR3 coding sequence is TGTGCCAGCACCGTACGAGGACGGATTGCAACTAATGAAAAACTGTTTTTT.